This T cell receptor beta chain was sequenced in a study of human versus mouse CDR3 diversity and MHC coevolution. Study-wide results and caveats: Mice had fewer CDR3 deletions and insertions than humans on average. Human T cells were selected on 5 to 7 MHC II alleles. Two of the three human donors had the lowest clonal inequality.

Sorting isolated naive CD4 T cells lacking CD45RO and expressing CD62L. To note about this clone: Its target is unknown.

Generated by immunoSEQ multiplex PCR, the TCRdb table keeps only in-frame clones and is missing some. This table holds 50,000 to 70,000 clones, 94% found once. The germline V gene encodes CDR1 GTSNPN and CDR2 SVGIG (reference sequence). V shed 0 bases and J 6 bases; nucleotides not matched to a gene: 3. This CDR3 contains 13 residues. The chain uses TRBV30 and TRBJ1-2; 8 bases fit TRBD1. This sequence originates from a person in their sixties or seventies in good health. Sequencing used naive CD4+ T cells from blood. Sample subset: CD45RO-negative CD62L-positive naive CD4 T cells. CDR3: CAWSVQGADGYTF. In DNA, the CDR3 is TGTGCCTGGAGTGTGCAGGGGGCGGATGGCTACACCTTC.